This TCR beta chain is from a study of metastatic and nonmetastatic thyroid tumors. Study-wide points: When malignant thyroid tumors were compared with benign nodules, TCR beta diversity was reportedly significantly higher in the malignant tumors. This held in both blood and tumor samples.

The table lists this clone with a count of one. What it binds is not known. TCRdb re-called the PCR reads with MiXCR. The sample records about 38,000 clones, roughly 45% being singletons. Ahead of thyroid surgery, no patient had received treatment of any kind. Sequencing was performed on tumor tissue. The receptor comes from a male donor with papillary thyroid cancer or a benign thyroid nodule (not recorded which). Some clones in this sample may be carry-over from other donors' samples.

The CDR3 region has the DNA TGCGCCAGCAGCCTGACAGGGGTGTTCACTGAAGCTTTCTTT. Amino acid sequence: CASSLTGVFTEAFF. The chain carries TRBV5-1 and TRBJ1-1; 8 nucleotides agree with TRBD1. V was pared by 4 bases and J by 4 bases, with 6 bases of the junction left unmatched. This CDR3 has 14 residues. Germline V gene sequence: CDR1 SGHRS, CDR2 YFSETQ.